The T cell receptor beta chain under discussion was sequenced for a study of T cell repertoires in cytomegalovirus infection. Overall study findings and caveats: Dominating the ex vivo response were TCR beta clonotypes that were CMV-specific and HLA-C-restricted. Summed frequency of public TCR beta families distinguished CMV carriers with the relevant HLA.

This clonotype was recorded many times. Its antigen is unidentified. J lost 4 bases, V lost 5 bases, and 10 bases had no gene match. This CDR3 contains 15 residues. Germline-derived CDR1 and CDR2 are MNHEY and SVGAGI. TCRdb redid the calling of the reads with MiXCR, one entry per CDR3 protein. The sample holds 500,000 to 600,000 distinct CDR3 sequences; about 15% are singletons and the top ten take roughly a quarter. This chain connects TRBV6-5 to TRBJ2-5; the match to TRBD1 covers 7 bases. The clonotype was recovered from a human donor in good health (CMV status not recorded). Some clones in this sample may be carry-over from other donors' samples. The specimen sequenced was CD8+ T cells from PBMCs. This CDR3 is CASSTRQGFRETQYF. In DNA, the CDR3 is TGTGCCAGCAGTACCCGACAGGGCTTCCGAGAGACCCAGTACTTC.